This T cell receptor (beta chain) was captured in a study of cytomegalovirus exposure and HLA in healthy donors. General study points: Segments of the TCR beta V type were, in most cases, productive about 87% or about 30% of the time in an earlier analysis. Most likely, a cluster of highly shared sequence variants arose as a sequencing artifact.

Comment on this clone: Its antigen remains unidentified.

Use of 60 Vbeta and 13 Jbeta primers characterized the PCR. Using immunoSEQ multiplex PCR, the repertoire was profiled, and TCRdb retains in-frame clones only, with some absent. The sample lists 150,000 to 200,000 clones, roughly 80% occurring once. The CDR3 consists of 15 residues. The germline V and J ends were trimmed by 8 bases and 1 base, with 15 bases remaining between them. CDR1 is ENHRY, CDR2 SYGVKD, per germline. Sequencing was done on a sample of PBMCs. The origin of this receptor is a woman aged 30 to 39 in good health and CMV-seropositive. This chain uses TRBV10-3 with TRBJ1-3; D is perhaps TRBD1 (5 bases). CDR3 in amino acids: CAISQGFFSGNTIYF. The DNA of the CDR3 is TGTGCCATCTCTCAGGGTTTTTTTTCTGGAAACACCATATATTTT.